This record looks at one T cell receptor (beta chain) sequence and its context. This specimen comes from a study of blood T cell repertoires in COVID-19. Seattle cases were enrolled at active infection and followed longitudinally. Authors' analysis steps: Reference gene primer amplification gave nucleated cell count estimates. TCRdb's copy holds only in-frame clones and misses some; the assay was immunoSEQ multiplex PCR. The V and J calls and clone size are taken from that table; D and trimming were inferred from the DNA. The repertoire holds about 220,000 clones, with over 75% as singletons. Germline V gene lookup returns CDR1 KGHSH and CDR2 LQKENI. The CDR3 is made up of 16 amino acids. The trim removed 6 bases at V and 7 bases at J, leaving 9 bases unmatched.

V is TRBV18 and J is TRBJ2-2, with 12 bases fitting TRBD1. This clonotype was sampled from a woman aged 70-85 years with COVID-19, enrolled during active disease. The sequenced material came from peripheral blood. CDR3: CASSSGTGGMNGELFF. In nucleotides, the CDR3 is TGTGCCAGCTCGTCCGGGACAGGGGGCATGAACGGGGAGCTGTTTTTT.